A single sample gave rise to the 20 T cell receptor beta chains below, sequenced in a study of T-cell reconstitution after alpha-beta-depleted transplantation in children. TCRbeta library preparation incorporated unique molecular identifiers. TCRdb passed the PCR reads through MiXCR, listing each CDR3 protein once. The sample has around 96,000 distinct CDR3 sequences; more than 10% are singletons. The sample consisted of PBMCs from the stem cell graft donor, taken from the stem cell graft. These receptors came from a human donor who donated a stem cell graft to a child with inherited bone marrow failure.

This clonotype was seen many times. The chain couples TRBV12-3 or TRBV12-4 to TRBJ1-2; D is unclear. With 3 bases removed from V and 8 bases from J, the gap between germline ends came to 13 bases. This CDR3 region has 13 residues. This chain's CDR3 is CASSLGDPGGYTF. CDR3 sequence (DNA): TGTGCCAGCAGTTTGGGTGATCCAGGCGGCTACACCTTC.

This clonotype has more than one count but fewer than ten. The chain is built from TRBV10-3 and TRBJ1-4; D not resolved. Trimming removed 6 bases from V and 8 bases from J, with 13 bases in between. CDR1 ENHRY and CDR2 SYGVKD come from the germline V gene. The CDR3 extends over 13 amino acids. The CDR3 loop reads CAIRAVAGEKLFF. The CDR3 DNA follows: TGTGCCATCAGAGCGGTTGCCGGGGAAAAACTGTTTTTT.

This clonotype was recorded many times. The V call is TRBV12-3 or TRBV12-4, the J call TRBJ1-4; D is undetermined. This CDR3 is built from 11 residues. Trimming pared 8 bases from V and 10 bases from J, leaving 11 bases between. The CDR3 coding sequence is TGTGCCAGCGGCTACCCGGGAAAACTGTTTTTT. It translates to CASGYPGKLFF.

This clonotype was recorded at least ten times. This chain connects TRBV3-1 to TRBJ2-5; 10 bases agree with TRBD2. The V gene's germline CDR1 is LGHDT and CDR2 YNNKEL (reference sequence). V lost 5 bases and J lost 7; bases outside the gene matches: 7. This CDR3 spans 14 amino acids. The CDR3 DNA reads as TGTGCCAGCAGCTGGGGACTAGCGATGGGGACCCAGTACTTC. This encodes CASSWGLAMGTQYF.

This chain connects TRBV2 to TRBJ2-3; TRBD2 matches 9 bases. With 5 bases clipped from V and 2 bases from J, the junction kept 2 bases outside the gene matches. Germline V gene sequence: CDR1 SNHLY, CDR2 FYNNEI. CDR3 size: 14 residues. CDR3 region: CASSWTSATDTQYF. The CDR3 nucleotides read TGTGCCAGCAGTTGGACTAGCGCCACAGATACGCAGTATTTT.

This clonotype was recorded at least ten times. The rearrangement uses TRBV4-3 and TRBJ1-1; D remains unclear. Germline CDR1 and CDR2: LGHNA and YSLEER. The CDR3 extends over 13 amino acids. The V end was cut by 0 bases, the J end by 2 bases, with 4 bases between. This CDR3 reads CASSQDINTEAFF. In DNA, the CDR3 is TGCGCCAGCAGCCAAGACATTAACACTGAAGCTTTCTTT.

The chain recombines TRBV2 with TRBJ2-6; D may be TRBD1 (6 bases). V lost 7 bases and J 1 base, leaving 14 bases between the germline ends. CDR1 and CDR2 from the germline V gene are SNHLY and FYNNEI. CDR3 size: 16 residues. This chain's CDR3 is CASKPNRESGANVLTF. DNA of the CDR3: TGTGCCAGCAAACCCAACAGGGAGTCTGGGGCCAACGTCCTGACTTTC.

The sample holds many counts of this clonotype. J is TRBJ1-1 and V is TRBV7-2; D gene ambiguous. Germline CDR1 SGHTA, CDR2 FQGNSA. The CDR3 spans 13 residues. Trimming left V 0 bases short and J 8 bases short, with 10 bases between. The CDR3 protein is CASSLALDGEAFF. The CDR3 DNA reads TGTGCCAGCAGCTTAGCGTTGGACGGCGAAGCTTTCTTT.

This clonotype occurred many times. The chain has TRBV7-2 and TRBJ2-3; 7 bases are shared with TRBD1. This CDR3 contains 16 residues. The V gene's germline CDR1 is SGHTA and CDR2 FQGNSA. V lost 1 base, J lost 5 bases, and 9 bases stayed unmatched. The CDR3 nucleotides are TGTGCCAGCAGCTTAGGAGTAGGGGGCGTAATAGATACGCAGTATTTT. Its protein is CASSLGVGGVIDTQYF. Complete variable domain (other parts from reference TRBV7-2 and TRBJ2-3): GAGVSQSPSNKVTEKGKDVELRCDPISGHTALYWYRQSLGQGLEFLIYFQGNSAPDKSGLPSDRFSAERTGGSVSTLTIQRTQQEDSAVYLCASSLGVGGVIDTQYFGPGTRLTVL.

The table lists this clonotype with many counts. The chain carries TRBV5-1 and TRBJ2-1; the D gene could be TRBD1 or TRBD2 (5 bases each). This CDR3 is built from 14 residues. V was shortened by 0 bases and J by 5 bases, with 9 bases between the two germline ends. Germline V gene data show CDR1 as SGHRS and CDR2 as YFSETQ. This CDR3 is CASSLGGENNEQFF. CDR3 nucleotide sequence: TGCGCCAGCAGCTTGGGAGGGGAGAACAATGAGCAGTTCTTC. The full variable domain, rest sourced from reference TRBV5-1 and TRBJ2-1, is KAGVTQTPRYLIKTRGQQVTLSCSPISGHRSVSWYQQTPGQGLQFLFEYFSETQRNKGNFPGRFSGRQFSNSRSEMNVSTLELGDSALYLCASSLGGENNEQFFGPGTRLTVL.

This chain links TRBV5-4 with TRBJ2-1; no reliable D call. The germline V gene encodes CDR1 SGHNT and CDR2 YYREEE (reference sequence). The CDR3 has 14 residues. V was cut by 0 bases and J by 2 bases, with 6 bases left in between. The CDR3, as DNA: TGTGCCAGCAGCTTGGGGATCCCCTACAATGAGCAGTTCTTC. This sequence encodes CASSLGIPYNEQFF.

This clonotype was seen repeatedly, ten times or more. The CDR3 DNA sequence: TGTGCCAGCTCACCTGGACAGGGGAATGGCTACACCTTC. The encoded protein is CASSPGQGNGYTF. The chain joins TRBV18 to TRBJ1-2; 9 bases map to TRBD1. V lost 3 bases and J lost 6; bases outside the gene matches: 2. The CDR3 is 13 amino acids. The germline gives CDR1 KGHSH, CDR2 LQKENI.

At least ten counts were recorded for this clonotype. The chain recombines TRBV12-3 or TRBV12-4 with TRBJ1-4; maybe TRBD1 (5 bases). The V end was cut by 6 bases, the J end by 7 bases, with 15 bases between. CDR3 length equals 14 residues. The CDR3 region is CASRLGLGGEKLFF. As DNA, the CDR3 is TGTGCCAGCAGGTTGGGACTTGGGGGTGAAAAACTGTTTTTT.

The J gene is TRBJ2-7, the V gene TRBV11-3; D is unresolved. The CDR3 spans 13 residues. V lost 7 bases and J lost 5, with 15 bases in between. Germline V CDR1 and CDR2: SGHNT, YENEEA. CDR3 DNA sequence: TGTGCCAGCACTCAAGGGCAGGATGACGAGCAGTACTTC. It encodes CASTQGQDDEQYF.

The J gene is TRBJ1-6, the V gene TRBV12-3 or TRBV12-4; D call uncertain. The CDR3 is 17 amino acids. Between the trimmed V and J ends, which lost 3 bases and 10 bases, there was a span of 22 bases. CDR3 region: CASSFNSGSVPRSPLHF. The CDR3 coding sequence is TGTGCCAGCAGTTTCAACTCGGGTTCCGTGCCTAGGTCACCCCTCCACTTT.

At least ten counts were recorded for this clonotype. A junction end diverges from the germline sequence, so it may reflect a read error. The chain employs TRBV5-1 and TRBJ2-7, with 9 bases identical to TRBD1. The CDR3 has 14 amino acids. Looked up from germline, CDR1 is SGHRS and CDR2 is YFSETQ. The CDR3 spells CASSPGQGPYEQYF. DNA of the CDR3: TGTGCCAGCAGTCCGGGACAGGGTCCCTACGAGCAGTACTTC.

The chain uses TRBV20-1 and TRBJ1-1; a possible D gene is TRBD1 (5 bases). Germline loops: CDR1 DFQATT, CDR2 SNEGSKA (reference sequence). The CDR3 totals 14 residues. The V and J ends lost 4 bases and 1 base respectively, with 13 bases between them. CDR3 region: CSATAGTKNTEAFF. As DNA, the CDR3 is TGCAGTGCTACAGCAGGGACCAAGAACACTGAAGCTTTCTTT.

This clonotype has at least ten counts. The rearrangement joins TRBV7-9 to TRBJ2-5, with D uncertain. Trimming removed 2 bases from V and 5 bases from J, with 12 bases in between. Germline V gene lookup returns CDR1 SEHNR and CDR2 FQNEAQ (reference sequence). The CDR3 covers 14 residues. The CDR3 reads CASSLLADWETQYF. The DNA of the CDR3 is TGTGCCAGCAGCTTACTCGCCGATTGGGAGACCCAGTACTTC.

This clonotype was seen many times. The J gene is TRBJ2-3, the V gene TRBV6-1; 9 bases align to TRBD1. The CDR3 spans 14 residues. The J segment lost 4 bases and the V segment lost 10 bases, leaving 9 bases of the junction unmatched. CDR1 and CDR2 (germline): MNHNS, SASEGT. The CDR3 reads CAMAGTGSPDTQYF. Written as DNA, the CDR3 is TGTGCCATGGCCGGGACAGGGTCCCCAGATACGCAGTATTTT.

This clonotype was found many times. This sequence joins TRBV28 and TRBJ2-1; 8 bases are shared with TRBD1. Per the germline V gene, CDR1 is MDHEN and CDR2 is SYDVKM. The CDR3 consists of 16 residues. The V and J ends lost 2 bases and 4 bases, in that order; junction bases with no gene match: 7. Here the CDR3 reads CASSLGGQEIYNEQFF. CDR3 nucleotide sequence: TGTGCCAGCAGTTTAGGGGGACAGGAGATATACAATGAGCAGTTCTTC. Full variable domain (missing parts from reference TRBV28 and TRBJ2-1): DVKVTQSSRYLVKRTGEKVFLECVQDMDHENMFWYRQDPGLGLRLIYFSYDVKMKEKGDIPEGYSVSREKKERFSLILESASTNQTSMYLCASSLGGQEIYNEQFFGPGTRLTVL.